This section outlines one T cell receptor beta chain sequence together with its context. Its antigen is as yet unknown. CDR1 is LNHDA, CDR2 SQIVND, per germline (reference sequence). The length of the CDR3 is 14 residues. The V gene end was trimmed by 4 bases and the J gene end by 6 bases; junction bases not matched to a gene: 4. Unrecorded immune exposures were likely, despite nominal health at sampling. These data are taken from a study of cytomegalovirus exposure and HLA in healthy donors. In the study overall: Earlier, 150 million to 200 million T cells were analyzed, and more than 100 million unique TCR beta sequences were found among them.

A multiplex PCR was run with 60 Vbeta primers and 13 Jbeta primers. Profiling relied on immunoSEQ multiplex PCR, and the TCRdb table lists in-frame clones only, not all of them. The table includes about 240,000 clones, 81% detected once. Study-level findings and limits: By HLA locus, TCR association rates varied in a later analysis, with DRB1 showing the most and HLA-C the fewest. Looking again later, the authors saw that most CMV-associated TCR beta chains seemed HLA-restricted.

J is TRBJ1-5 and V is TRBV19, with 9 positions matching TRBD1. This clonotype was sampled from a woman in her fifties or sixties in good health and CMV-seropositive. Sample: PBMCs. This CDR3 is CASSTGQGPQPQHF. The CDR3 DNA sequence: TGTGCCAGTAGTACCGGACAGGGGCCTCAGCCCCAGCATTTT. Filled out from reference TRBV19 and TRBJ1-5, the complete variable domain reads DGGITQSPKYLFRKEGQNVTLSCEQNLNHDAMYWYRQDPGQGLRLIYYSQIVNDFQKGDIAEGYSVSREKKESFPLTVTSAQKNPTAFYLCASSTGQGPQPQHFGDGTRLSIL.